The rows below give T cell receptor beta chains drawn from one sample of a study of early T cells in non-severe SARS-CoV-2 infection. One entry per CDR3 protein, called by TCRdb with MiXCR from the 5' RACE reads. This sample has about 46,000 distinct CDR3 sequences, with over 5% found just once. The sequenced sample was whole blood, obtained at baseline. These receptors all come from an adult who was a healthcare worker with PCR-confirmed SARS-CoV-2 infection or an uninfected control (not recorded which). CDR3s include the opening cysteine and the closing phenylalanine or tryptophan. D genes are given only for firm matches. Expanded clones are given a class, and other clones once, few, many or no size at all.

>TRBJ2-3|TRBD1|TRBV11-2|few
CASSPGQGSDTQYF
TGTGCCAGCAGCCCCGGACAGGGGTCAGATACGCAGTATTTT
>TRBJ2-1|-|TRBV29-1|many
CSVGNNEQFF
TGCAGCGTGGGGAACAATGAGCAGTTCTTC
>TRBJ1-1|TRBD1|TRBV7-9|many
CASRKNSGQGATEAFF
TGTGCCAGCAGAAAAAACTCCGGACAGGGGGCCACTGAAGCTTTCTTT
>TRBJ2-1|-|TRBV2|many
CASRKSRHEQFF
TGTGCCAGCAGAAAATCGAGGCATGAGCAGTTCTTC
>TRBJ1-3|-|TRBV10-3|many
CAISRKTDLTGNTIYF
TGTGCCATCAGTCGTAAAACTGACCTCACTGGAAACACCATATATTTT
>TRBJ2-3|-|TRBV29-1|many
CSVIGGTGEPSTDTQYF
TGCAGCGTCATTGGGGGGACGGGAGAGCCTAGCACAGATACGCAGTATTTT
>TRBJ1-1|-|TRBV7-8|many
CASSSISGNTEAFF
TGTGCCAGCAGCTCAATTAGTGGAAACACTGAAGCTTTCTTT
>TRBJ2-4|-|TRBV4-1|many
CASSNLPHRTSKNIQYF
TGCGCCAGCAGCAACCTCCCCCACAGGACTTCCAAAAACATTCAGTACTTC
>TRBJ1-1|-|TRBV4-1|many
CASGDEVWTEAFF
TGCGCCAGCGGAGACGAGGTTTGGACTGAAGCTTTCTTT
>TRBJ2-3|-|TRBV11-2|few
CASSSPADTQYF
TGTGCCAGCAGCTCCCCCGCAGATACGCAGTATTTT
>TRBJ2-1|TRBD1|TRBV5-1|many
CASSLEGTEYNEQFF
TGCGCCAGCAGCTTGGAGGGGACAGAATACAATGAGCAGTTCTTC
>TRBJ1-1|-|TRBV10-3|many
CAIISDPNTEAFF
TGTGCCATCATATCGGACCCGAACACTGAAGCTTTCTTT
>TRBJ1-5|-|TRBV20-1|many
CSAHRGLTNSNQPQHF
TGCAGTGCCCACCGGGGCCTTACCAATAGCAATCAGCCCCAGCATTTT
>TRBJ2-7|-|TRBV4-1|few
CASSQEGISYEQYF
TGCGCCAGCAGCCAAGAAGGCATCTCCTACGAGCAGTACTTC
>TRBJ2-2|TRBD2|TRBV28|many
CASSFGLAGLFF
TGTGCCAGCAGTTTTGGACTAGCGGGGCTGTTTTTT
>TRBJ2-5|TRBD2|TRBV15|few
CATSRGLAGTPGQETQYF
TGTGCCACCAGCAGAGGACTAGCGGGTACCCCGGGGCAAGAGACCCAGTACTTC
>TRBJ2-1|-|TRBV30|many
CAWSLPNRGGHNEQFF
TGTGCCTGGAGTCTTCCAAACAGGGGAGGACACAATGAGCAGTTCTTC
>TRBJ2-4|TRBD1|TRBV5-6|-
CASSDGQGIAKNIQYF
TGTGCCAGCAGCGATGGACAGGGGATAGCCAAAAACATTCAGTACTTC
>TRBJ2-3|TRBD2|TRBV6-5|many
CASSSPLAGGPDTQYF
TGTGCCAGCAGTTCCCCACTAGCGGGAGGTCCAGATACGCAGTATTTT
>TRBJ1-6|-|TRBV11-1|few
CASSLVASYNSPLHF
TGTGCCAGCAGCTTAGTGGCTTCCTATAATTCACCCCTCCACTTT
>TRBJ2-5|TRBD1|TRBV28|many
CASSPDRGRDQETQYF
TGTGCCAGCAGCCCCGACAGGGGGCGAGATCAAGAGACCCAGTACTTC
>TRBJ1-5|-|TRBV5-5|many
CASSLTSNQPQHF
TGTGCCAGCAGCTTAACGAGCAATCAGCCCCAGCATTTT
>TRBJ2-5|TRBD2|TRBV29-1|-
CSVAPLGVAGSETQYF
TGCAGCGTTGCCCCCCTCGGGGTAGCGGGCTCGGAGACCCAGTACTTC